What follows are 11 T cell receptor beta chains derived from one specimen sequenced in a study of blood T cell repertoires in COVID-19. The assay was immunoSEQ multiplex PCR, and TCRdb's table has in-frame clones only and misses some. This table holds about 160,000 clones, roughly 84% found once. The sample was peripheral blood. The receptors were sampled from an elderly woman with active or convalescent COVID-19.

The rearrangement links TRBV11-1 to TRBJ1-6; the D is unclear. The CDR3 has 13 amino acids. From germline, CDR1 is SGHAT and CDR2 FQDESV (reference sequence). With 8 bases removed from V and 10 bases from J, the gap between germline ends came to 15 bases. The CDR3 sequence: CASRTTSGSPLHF. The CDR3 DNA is TGTGCCAGCCGAACGACCTCGGGATCACCCCTCCACTTT.

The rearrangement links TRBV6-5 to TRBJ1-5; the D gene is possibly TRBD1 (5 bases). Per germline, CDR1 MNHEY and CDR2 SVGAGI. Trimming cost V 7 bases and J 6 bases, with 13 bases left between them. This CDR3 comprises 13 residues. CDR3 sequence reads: CASNPGVAQPQHF. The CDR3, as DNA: TGTGCCAGCAACCCGGGGGTCGCTCAGCCCCAGCATTTT.

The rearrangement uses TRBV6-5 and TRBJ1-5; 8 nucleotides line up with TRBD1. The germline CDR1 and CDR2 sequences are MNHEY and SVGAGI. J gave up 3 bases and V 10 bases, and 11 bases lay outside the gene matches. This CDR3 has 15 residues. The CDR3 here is CATGGDRGNNQPQHF. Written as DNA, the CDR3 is TGTGCCACGGGCGGCGACAGGGGTAACAATCAGCCCCAGCATTTT.

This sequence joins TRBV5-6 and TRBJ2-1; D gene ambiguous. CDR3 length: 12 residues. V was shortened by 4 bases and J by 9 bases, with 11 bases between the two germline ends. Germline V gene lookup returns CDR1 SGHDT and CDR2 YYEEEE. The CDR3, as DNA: TGTGCCAGCAGCGCTGGGTCGGGTGAGCAGTTCTTC. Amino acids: CASSAGSGEQFF.

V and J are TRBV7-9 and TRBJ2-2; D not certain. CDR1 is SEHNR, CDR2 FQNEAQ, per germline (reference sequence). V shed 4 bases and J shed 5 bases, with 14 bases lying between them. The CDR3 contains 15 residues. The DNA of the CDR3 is TGTGCCAGCAGCTCCCTCACAGAAAAGACCGGGGAGCTGTTTTTT. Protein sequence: CASSSLTEKTGELFF.

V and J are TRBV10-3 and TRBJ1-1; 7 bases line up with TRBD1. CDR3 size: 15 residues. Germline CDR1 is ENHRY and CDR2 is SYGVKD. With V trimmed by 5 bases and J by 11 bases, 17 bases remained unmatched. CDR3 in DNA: TGTGCCATCAGTTTTTCAGCTAACAGGGGCTCCGAGGCTTTCTTT. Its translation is CAISFSANRGSEAFF.

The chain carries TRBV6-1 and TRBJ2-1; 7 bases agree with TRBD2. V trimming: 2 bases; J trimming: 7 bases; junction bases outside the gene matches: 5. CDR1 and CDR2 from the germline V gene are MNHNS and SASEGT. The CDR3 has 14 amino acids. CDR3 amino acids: CASSEQEGGNEQFF. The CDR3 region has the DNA TGTGCCAGCAGTGAACAGGAGGGAGGGAATGAGCAGTTCTTC.

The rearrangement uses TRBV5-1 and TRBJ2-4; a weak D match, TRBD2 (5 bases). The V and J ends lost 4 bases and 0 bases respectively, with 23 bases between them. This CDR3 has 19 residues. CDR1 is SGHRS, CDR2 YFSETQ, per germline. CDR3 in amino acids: CASSPLDGELGLAKNIQYF. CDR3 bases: TGCGCCAGCAGCCCTCTCGACGGAGAATTAGGACTAGCCAAAAACATTCAGTACTTC.

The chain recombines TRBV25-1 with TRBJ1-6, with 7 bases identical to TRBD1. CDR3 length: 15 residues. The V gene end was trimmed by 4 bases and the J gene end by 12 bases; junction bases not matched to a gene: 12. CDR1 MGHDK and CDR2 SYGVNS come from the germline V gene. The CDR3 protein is CASSGEPGQFRPLHF. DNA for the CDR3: TGTGCCAGCAGTGGAGAACCGGGACAGTTCCGACCCCTCCACTTT.

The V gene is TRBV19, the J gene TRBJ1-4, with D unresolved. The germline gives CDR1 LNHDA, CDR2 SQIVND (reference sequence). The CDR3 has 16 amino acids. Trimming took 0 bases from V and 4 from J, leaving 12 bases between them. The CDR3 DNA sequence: TGTGCCAGTAGTATAGATCCAAACAGTTTTAATGAAAAACTGTTTTTT. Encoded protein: CASSIDPNSFNEKLFF.

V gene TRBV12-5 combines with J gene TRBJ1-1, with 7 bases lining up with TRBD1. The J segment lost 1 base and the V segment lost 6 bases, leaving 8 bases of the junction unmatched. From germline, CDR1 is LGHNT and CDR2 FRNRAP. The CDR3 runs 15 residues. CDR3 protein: CASGLNRGPNTEAFF. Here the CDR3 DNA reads TGTGCTAGTGGGCTGAACAGGGGACCGAACACTGAAGCTTTCTTT.